A selection of T cell receptor beta chains follows, all from one sample in a study of cytomegalovirus exposure and HLA in healthy donors. Assay used: immunoSEQ multiplex PCR; TCRdb lists only in-frame clones, some missing. The sample shows fewer than 350,000 clones, roughly 90% of them seen only once. The sequenced material came from PBMCs. These receptor sequences come from a woman aged 18-30 years in good health and CMV-seronegative. The CDR3 runs from the conserved cysteine through the conserved F or W. The D gene is left open where the match is weak. Expanded clones are given a class, and other clones once, few, many or no size at all.

v_call: TRBV27
cdr3_length: 15
j_call: TRBJ1-1
clone_size: once
d_call: -
cdr3_nt: TGTGCCAGCAGTTTTGGACTGGCCAAGAACACTGAAGCTTTCTTT
cdr3_aa: CASSFGLAKNTEAFF

v_call: TRBV19
cdr3_length: 17
j_call: TRBJ2-3
clone_size: -
d_call: TRBD1
cdr3_nt: TGTGCCAGTAGTGCCCCGACAGGGAAGAGGTACACAGATACGCAGTATTTT
cdr3_aa: CASSAPTGKRYTDTQYF

v_call: TRBV9
cdr3_length: 16
j_call: TRBJ2-3
clone_size: once
d_call: -
cdr3_nt: TGTGCCAGCAGCGTAGGTGGAGGAGGGGTTGGAGATACGCAGTATTTT
cdr3_aa: CASSVGGGGVGDTQYF

v_call: TRBV28
cdr3_length: 15
j_call: TRBJ2-7
clone_size: -
d_call: -
cdr3_nt: TGTGCCAGCAGTTTCATTAGCGGAAGCTCCTACGAGCAGTACTTC
cdr3_aa: CASSFISGSSYEQYF

v_call: TRBV28
cdr3_length: 16
j_call: TRBJ2-1
clone_size: once
d_call: TRBD2
cdr3_nt: TGTGCCAGCAGTTCCGGGAGGACCCAAGTGGACAATGAGCAGTTCTTC
cdr3_aa: CASSSGRTQVDNEQFF

v_call: TRBV15
cdr3_length: 15
j_call: TRBJ2-7
clone_size: -
d_call: -
cdr3_nt: TGTGCCACCAGCAGTTGGGAGTTGAGGAGCTACGAGCAGTACTTC
cdr3_aa: CATSSWELRSYEQYF

v_call: TRBV18
cdr3_length: 15
j_call: TRBJ2-1
clone_size: -
d_call: -
cdr3_nt: TGTGCCAGCTCAGGCACGGGAGTCCCCTACAATGAGCAGTTCTTC
cdr3_aa: CASSGTGVPYNEQFF

v_call: TRBV25-1
cdr3_length: 13
j_call: TRBJ2-1
clone_size: -
d_call: -
cdr3_nt: TGTGCCAGCTCACACTACACAGGGTATGAGCAGTTCTTC
cdr3_aa: CASSHYTGYEQFF

v_call: TRBV5-6
cdr3_length: 16
j_call: TRBJ2-7
clone_size: -
d_call: -
cdr3_nt: TGTGCCAGCACAGAAACAGGGCTGGCAGGATTACGCGAGCAGTACTTC
cdr3_aa: CASTETGLAGLREQYF

v_call: TRBV27
cdr3_length: 16
j_call: TRBJ1-2
clone_size: -
d_call: -
cdr3_nt: TGTGCCAGCAGTTTAATAGGATCGGGGGTCGGGCGTGGCTACACCTTC
cdr3_aa: CASSLIGSGVGRGYTF

v_call: TRBV28
cdr3_length: 15
j_call: TRBJ1-5
clone_size: once
d_call: TRBD1
cdr3_nt: TGTGCCAGCAGCACGGGACAGGGAAGCAATCAGCCCCAGCATTTT
cdr3_aa: CASSTGQGSNQPQHF

v_call: TRBV23-1
cdr3_length: 14
j_call: TRBJ1-1
clone_size: -
d_call: TRBD1
cdr3_nt: TGCGCCAGCACCCAGGGACAGGCGAACACTGAAGCTTTCTTT
cdr3_aa: CASTQGQANTEAFF

v_call: TRBV5-8
cdr3_length: 14
j_call: TRBJ2-1
clone_size: -
d_call: TRBD1
cdr3_nt: TGTGCCAGCAGCCGCGACAGGGCCTACAATGAGCAGTTCTTC
cdr3_aa: CASSRDRAYNEQFF

v_call: TRBV7-9
cdr3_length: 14
j_call: TRBJ2-1
clone_size: -
d_call: -
cdr3_nt: TGTGCCAGCAGCTTAGGACTAGGAGACAATGAGCAGTTCTTC
cdr3_aa: CASSLGLGDNEQFF

v_call: TRBV28
cdr3_length: 14
j_call: TRBJ1-1
clone_size: -
d_call: -
cdr3_nt: TGTGCCAGCAGTCCGGGATATATGAACACTGAAGCTTTCTTT
cdr3_aa: CASSPGYMNTEAFF

v_call: TRBV29-1
cdr3_length: 13
j_call: TRBJ1-2
clone_size: -
d_call: -
cdr3_nt: TGCAGCTTAGGGACTGCCTCCCCTCCGGGCTACACCTTC
cdr3_aa: CSLGTASPPGYTF

v_call: TRBV29-1
cdr3_length: 18
j_call: TRBJ2-1
clone_size: -
d_call: TRBD2
cdr3_nt: TGCAGCGTTGAAGATGTGCGGCTAGCGGGAGAATTGAGCAATGAGCAGTTCTTC
cdr3_aa: CSVEDVRLAGELSNEQFF

v_call: TRBV28
cdr3_length: 15
j_call: TRBJ2-4
clone_size: -
d_call: -
cdr3_nt: TGTGCCAGCAGCCCCATACGAGAGGGCCTTAACATTCAGTACTTC
cdr3_aa: CASSPIREGLNIQYF

v_call: TRBV5-1
cdr3_length: 16
j_call: TRBJ1-1
clone_size: -
d_call: TRBD1
cdr3_nt: TGCGCCAGCAGCTTGGGGGCCGGGACAGGGAACACTGAAGCTTTCTTT
cdr3_aa: CASSLGAGTGNTEAFF

v_call: TRBV29-1
cdr3_length: 14
j_call: TRBJ2-2
clone_size: -
d_call: -
cdr3_nt: TGCAGCGTTCTTGGACAGAGAAACACCGGGGAGCTGTTTTTT
cdr3_aa: CSVLGQRNTGELFF

v_call: TRBV9
cdr3_length: 11
j_call: TRBJ2-2
clone_size: -
d_call: -
cdr3_nt: TGTGCCAGCCTGCGTACCGGGGAGCTGTTTTTT
cdr3_aa: CASLRTGELFF

v_call: TRBV2
cdr3_length: 15
j_call: TRBJ2-7
clone_size: once
d_call: TRBD2
cdr3_nt: TGTGCCAGCAGAGTTCGAGCGGGAGGAACCCACGAGCAGTACTTC
cdr3_aa: CASRVRAGGTHEQYF

v_call: TRBV14
cdr3_length: 12
j_call: TRBJ2-1
clone_size: -
d_call: -
cdr3_nt: TGTGCCAGCAGCTTGGGGGCTGATGAGCAGTTCTTC
cdr3_aa: CASSLGADEQFF

v_call: TRBV29-1
cdr3_length: 12
j_call: TRBJ2-5
clone_size: -
d_call: -
cdr3_nt: TGCAGCGTTGGATACAGGGAAGAGACCCAGTACTTC
cdr3_aa: CSVGYREETQYF

v_call: TRBV6-6
cdr3_length: 13
j_call: TRBJ1-5
clone_size: -
d_call: -
cdr3_nt: TGTGCCAGCCTTCAGGCTTTAGGACAGCCCCAGCATTTT
cdr3_aa: CASLQALGQPQHF

v_call: TRBV18
cdr3_length: 18
j_call: TRBJ2-1
clone_size: -
d_call: -
cdr3_nt: TGTGCCAGCTCACACGTCCTTCCGGGCGGGATAGCTTACAATGAGCAGTTCTTC
cdr3_aa: CASSHVLPGGIAYNEQFF

v_call: TRBV25-1
cdr3_length: 12
j_call: TRBJ2-7
clone_size: -
d_call: -
cdr3_nt: TGTGCCAGCAGTGAAACTAGTTACGAGCAGTACTTC
cdr3_aa: CASSETSYEQYF

v_call: TRBV2
cdr3_length: 17
j_call: TRBJ1-3
clone_size: -
d_call: TRBD1
cdr3_nt: TGTGCCAGCAGTGAGGGGGCAGGGGGTCTCTCTGGAAACACCATATATTTT
cdr3_aa: CASSEGAGGLSGNTIYF

v_call: TRBV14
cdr3_length: 20
j_call: TRBJ2-3
clone_size: once
d_call: TRBD2
cdr3_nt: TGTGCCAGCAGCCAAGCCTTGGGACTAGCGGGCCTCGCTAGCACAGATACGCAGTATTTT
cdr3_aa: CASSQALGLAGLASTDTQYF

v_call: TRBV4-1
cdr3_length: 18
j_call: TRBJ2-3
clone_size: -
d_call: TRBD2
cdr3_nt: TGCGCCAGCAGCCATAAGAGCGTAGCGGGAGGGCCGGTAGATACGCAGTATTTT
cdr3_aa: CASSHKSVAGGPVDTQYF

v_call: TRBV18
cdr3_length: 17
j_call: TRBJ2-1
clone_size: -
d_call: -
cdr3_nt: TGTGCCAGCTCACTTGCACTGGCCAGGGTGCGCCAAAATGAGCAGTTCTTC
cdr3_aa: CASSLALARVRQNEQFF

v_call: TRBV7-8
cdr3_length: 14
j_call: TRBJ2-7
clone_size: -
d_call: TRBD2
cdr3_nt: TGTGCCAGCAGCCGACTAGCGGGGGGGTACGAGCAGTACTTC
cdr3_aa: CASSRLAGGYEQYF

v_call: TRBV25-1
cdr3_length: 12
j_call: TRBJ1-5
clone_size: few
d_call: -
cdr3_nt: TGTGCCAGTAGTGTCGGAGGTCAGCCCCAGCATTTT
cdr3_aa: CASSVGGQPQHF

v_call: TRBV6-6
cdr3_length: 11
j_call: TRBJ2-7
clone_size: -
d_call: -
cdr3_nt: TGTGCCAGCAGACATCTTAATGAGCAGTACTTC
cdr3_aa: CASRHLNEQYF

v_call: TRBV9
cdr3_length: 15
j_call: TRBJ2-2
clone_size: -
d_call: TRBD2
cdr3_nt: TGTGCCAGCAGCGTAGGCGGGAGGGTCACCGGGGAGCTGTTTTTT
cdr3_aa: CASSVGGRVTGELFF

v_call: TRBV2
cdr3_length: 15
j_call: TRBJ1-1
clone_size: -
d_call: TRBD1
cdr3_nt: TGTGCCAGCCGTGTGGACAGGGGAAAGGACACTGAAGCTTTCTTT
cdr3_aa: CASRVDRGKDTEAFF

v_call: TRBV6-1
cdr3_length: 15
j_call: TRBJ1-6
clone_size: -
d_call: -
cdr3_nt: TGTGCCAGCAGTGGATTCTCAAAACGGGATTCACCCCTCCACTTT
cdr3_aa: CASSGFSKRDSPLHF

v_call: TRBV11-2
cdr3_length: 15
j_call: TRBJ2-5
clone_size: -
d_call: TRBD2
cdr3_nt: TGTGCCAGCAGCATGGGACTAGCGAAACAAGAGACCCAGTACTTC
cdr3_aa: CASSMGLAKQETQYF

v_call: TRBV7-2
cdr3_length: 15
j_call: TRBJ2-7
clone_size: -
d_call: TRBD2
cdr3_nt: TGTGCCAGCAGCCCTCGGCTAGCGGGAGCCCACGAGCAGTACTTC
cdr3_aa: CASSPRLAGAHEQYF

v_call: TRBV19
cdr3_length: 15
j_call: TRBJ1-2
clone_size: -
d_call: -
cdr3_nt: TGTGCCAGTAGTATGGGGGCGGGGGATTCGTATGGCTACACCTTC
cdr3_aa: CASSMGAGDSYGYTF